These T cell receptor beta chains were read from a single sample in a study of CD8 T cells in Susac syndrome. One entry per CDR3 protein results from TCRdb running MiXCR on the immunoSEQ multiplex PCR reads. The sample records 170,000 or so distinct CDR3 sequences, 90% to 95% being singletons. The specimen sequenced was CD4+ T cells from PBMCs. These receptors originate from a human donor with Susac syndrome. The conserved cysteine and the conserved F or W are not part of the CDR3 here.

V gene	CDR3 protein
TRBV5-6	ASSLGHNGGYEQY
TRBV5-1	ASSFRDTGELF
TRBV6-1	AGQRGRGETQY
TRBV29-1	SVVGGKRDNYGYT
TRBV12-3/TRBV12-4	ASSSGTGGQPQH
TRBV7-9	ASSLGLRGLAGYNEQF
TRBV30	AWSWGSQSYEQY
TRBV7-8	ASSQAPGVLTTGELF
TRBV9	ASSVEGTSGAHEQY
TRBV5-5	ASSLGDRANSPLH
TRBV7-9	ASSGRTGPTSYGYT
TRBV20-1	SAPPRQGYNEKLF
TRBV5-6	ASSLELAGRQETQY
TRBV7-2	ASSSTFTSTDTQY
TRBV9	ASSVVGRSDEQF
TRBV18	ASSPFGTGNYGYT
TRBV30	AWSGETQY
TRBV4-2	ASSQGQLSNYNEQF
TRBV12-5	ASGFPSTGVEETQY
TRBV7-2	ASSLGDLRGGRRADTQY
TRBV19	ASSIKDSRYGYT
TRBV7-3	ASSRDPQETQY
TRBV20-1	SAGLVRETQY
TRBV29-1	SAGDRPGKNMNTEAF
TRBV7-6	ASSLGGVRETQY
TRBV29-1	SVDRDRGDLYGYT